These 8 T cell receptor beta chains share one sample of origin, sequenced in a study of T cells in Graves' hyperthyroidism and ophthalmopathy. Researchers amplified the TCR beta CDR3 regions from RNA transcripts. The HTBI primer set served for first-round RT-PCR of the TCR CDR3. TCRdb re-derived calls from the multiplex PCR reads in MiXCR, one entry per CDR3 protein. The sample has a few hundred thousand distinct CDR3 sequences, about 15% seen once. Input material: blood. The receptors originated from a woman aged 30 to 39 with Graves' hyperthyroidism that later progressed to Graves' ophthalmopathy.

This clonotype occurred many times. This chain's CDR3 is CASTQTGPSNQPQHF. CDR3 nucleotide sequence: TGTGCCAGCACCCAGACAGGTCCTAGCAATCAGCCCCAGCATTTT. V and J are TRBV27 and TRBJ1-5; possibly TRBD1 for D (6 bases). From germline, CDR1 is MNHEY and CDR2 SMNVEV (reference sequence). This CDR3 spans 15 amino acids. The ends were cut back, 7 bases at V and 0 bases at J, with 13 bases in the middle.

The rearrangement links TRBV5-4 to TRBJ1-2, with 8 bases lining up with TRBD1. The CDR3 consists of 16 residues. With V trimmed by 0 bases and J by 5 bases, 9 bases remained unmatched. Germline assignment: CDR1 SGHNT and CDR2 YYREEE (reference sequence). The CDR3 region has the DNA TGTGCCAGCAGCTTGGCCAGCAGTCGGACAGGGTATGGCTACACCTTC. It encodes CASSLASSRTGYGYTF.

This clonotype appeared many times. This sequence joins TRBV27 and TRBJ2-2; no clear D. V was trimmed by 8 bases and J by 5 bases, leaving 9 bases between them. This CDR3 is built from 12 residues. CDR1 and CDR2 from the germline V gene are MNHEY and SMNVEV (reference sequence). This CDR3 reads CASWSGTGELFF. The CDR3 DNA follows: TGTGCCAGCTGGTCCGGAACCGGGGAGCTGTTTTTT.

This chain links TRBV6-1 with TRBJ1-2, with a possible D match to TRBD1 (5 bases). The CDR3 loop spans 13 amino acids. Germline loops: CDR1 MNHNS, CDR2 SASEGT. Trimming shortened V by 6 bases and J by 6 bases, and 14 bases separated the two germline ends. This CDR3 reads CASRGGGTNGYTF. The DNA of the CDR3 is TGTGCCAGCAGGGGGGGGGGGACGAATGGCTACACCTTC.

The rearrangement joins TRBV9 to TRBJ2-2; D is possibly TRBD1 (6 bases). This CDR3 has 16 amino acids. Germline CDR1 reads SGDLS; CDR2 reads YYNGEE. The ends were cut back, 0 bases at V and 6 bases at J, with 15 bases in the middle. CDR3 bases: TGTGCCAGCAGCGTAGGGGGCACAGGGAATTCCGGGGAGCTGTTTTTT. It translates to CASSVGGTGNSGELFF.

The V call is TRBV6-1, the J call TRBJ2-7, with D hard to call. Germline CDR1 and CDR2: MNHNS and SASEGT. V was pared by 5 bases and J by 3 bases, with 20 bases between. The length of the CDR3 is 16 residues. The CDR3 coding sequence is TGTGCCAGCAGTCCACGGCCCCCCTCCTACGGCTACGAGCAGTACTTC. Protein sequence: CASSPRPPSYGYEQYF.

This clonotype has a count of ten or more. Here the CDR3 DNA reads TGTGCCAGCAGTGTCCAGGTTAACACCGGGGAGCTGTTTTTT. Translating gives CASSVQVNTGELFF. The chain links TRBV6-1 to TRBJ2-2, with D unresolved. Germline values: CDR1 MNHNS, CDR2 SASEGT. V lost 4 bases, J lost 2 bases, and 8 bases lay in between. The CDR3 runs to 14 residues.

The count of this clonotype is one. The genes are TRBV11-2 and TRBJ1-2, with D possibly being TRBD1 (6 bases). Trimming stripped 5 bases from V and 0 bases from J, with 13 bases between. This CDR3 is built from 15 residues. CDR1 SGHAT and CDR2 FQNNGV come from the germline V gene. The CDR3 sequence is CASSPRTVPNYGYTF. CDR3 nucleotides: TGTGCCAGCAGCCCGAGGACAGTCCCTAACTATGGCTACACCTTC.